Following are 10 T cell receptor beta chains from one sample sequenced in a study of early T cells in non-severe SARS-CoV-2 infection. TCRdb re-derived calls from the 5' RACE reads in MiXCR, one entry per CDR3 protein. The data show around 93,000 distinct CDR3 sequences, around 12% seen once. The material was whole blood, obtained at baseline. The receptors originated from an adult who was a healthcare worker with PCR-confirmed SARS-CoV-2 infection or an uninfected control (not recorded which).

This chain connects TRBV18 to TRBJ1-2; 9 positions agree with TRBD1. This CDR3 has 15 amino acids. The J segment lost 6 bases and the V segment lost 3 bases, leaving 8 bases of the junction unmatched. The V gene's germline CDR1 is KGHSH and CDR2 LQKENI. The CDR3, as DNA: TGTGCCAGCTCACCTTCCGGGACAGGGATTAATGGCTACACCTTC. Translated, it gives CASSPSGTGINGYTF.

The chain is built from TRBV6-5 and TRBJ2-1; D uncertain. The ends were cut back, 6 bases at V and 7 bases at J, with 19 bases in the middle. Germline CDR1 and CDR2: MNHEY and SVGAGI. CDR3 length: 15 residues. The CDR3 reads CASSPPVWAANEQFF. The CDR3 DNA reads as TGTGCCAGCAGCCCCCCAGTTTGGGCCGCTAATGAGCAGTTCTTC.

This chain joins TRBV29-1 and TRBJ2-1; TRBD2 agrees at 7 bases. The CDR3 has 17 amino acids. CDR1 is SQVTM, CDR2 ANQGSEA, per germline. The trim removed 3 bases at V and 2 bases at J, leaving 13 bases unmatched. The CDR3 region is CSVELAETPGAYNEQFF. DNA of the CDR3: TGCAGCGTTGAGCTAGCGGAGACCCCTGGGGCCTACAATGAGCAGTTCTTC.

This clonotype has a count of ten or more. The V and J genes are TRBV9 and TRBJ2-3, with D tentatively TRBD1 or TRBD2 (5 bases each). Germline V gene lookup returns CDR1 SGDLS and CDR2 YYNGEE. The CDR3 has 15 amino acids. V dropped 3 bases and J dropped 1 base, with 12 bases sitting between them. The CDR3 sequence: CASSGLGAGTDTQYF. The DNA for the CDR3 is TGTGCCAGCAGCGGGCTCGGGGCTGGCACAGATACGCAGTATTTT.

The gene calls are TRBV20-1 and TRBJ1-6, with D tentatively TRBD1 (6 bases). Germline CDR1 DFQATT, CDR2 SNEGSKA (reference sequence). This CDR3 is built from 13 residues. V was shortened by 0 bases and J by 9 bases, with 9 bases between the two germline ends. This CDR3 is CSAREQGPSPLHF. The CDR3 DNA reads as TGCAGTGCTAGAGAACAGGGACCTTCACCCCTCCACTTT.

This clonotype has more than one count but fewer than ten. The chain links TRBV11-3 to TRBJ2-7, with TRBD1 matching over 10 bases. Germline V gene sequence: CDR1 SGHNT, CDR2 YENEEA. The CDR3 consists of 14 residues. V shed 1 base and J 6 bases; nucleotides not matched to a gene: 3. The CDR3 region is CASSLGQGAVEQYF. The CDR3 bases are TGTGCCAGCAGCTTAGGACAGGGGGCGGTCGAGCAGTACTTC.

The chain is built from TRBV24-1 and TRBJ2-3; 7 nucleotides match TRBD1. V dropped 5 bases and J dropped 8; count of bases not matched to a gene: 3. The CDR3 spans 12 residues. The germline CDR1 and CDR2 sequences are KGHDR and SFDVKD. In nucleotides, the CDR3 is TGTGCCACCAGTGGACCAGGGGGTACGCAGTATTTT. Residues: CATSGPGGTQYF.

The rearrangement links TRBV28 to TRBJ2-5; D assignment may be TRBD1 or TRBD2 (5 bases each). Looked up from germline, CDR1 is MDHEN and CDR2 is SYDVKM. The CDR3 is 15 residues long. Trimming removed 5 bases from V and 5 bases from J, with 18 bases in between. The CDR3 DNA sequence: TGTGCCAGCAGTGTCGGGGCAGGGTTAATTGAGACCCAGTACTTC. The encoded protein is CASSVGAGLIETQYF.

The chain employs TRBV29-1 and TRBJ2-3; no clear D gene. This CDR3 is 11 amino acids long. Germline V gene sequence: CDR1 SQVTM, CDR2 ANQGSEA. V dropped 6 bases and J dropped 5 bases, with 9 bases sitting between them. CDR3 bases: TGCAGCGTACGACCTGGAGATACGCAGTATTTT. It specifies CSVRPGDTQYF.

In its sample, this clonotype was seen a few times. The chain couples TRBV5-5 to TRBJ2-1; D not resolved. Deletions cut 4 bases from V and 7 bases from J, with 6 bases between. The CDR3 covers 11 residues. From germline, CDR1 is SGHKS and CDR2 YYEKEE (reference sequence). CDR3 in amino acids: CASSAFNEQFF. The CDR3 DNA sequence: TGTGCCAGCAGCGCCTTTAATGAGCAGTTCTTC.